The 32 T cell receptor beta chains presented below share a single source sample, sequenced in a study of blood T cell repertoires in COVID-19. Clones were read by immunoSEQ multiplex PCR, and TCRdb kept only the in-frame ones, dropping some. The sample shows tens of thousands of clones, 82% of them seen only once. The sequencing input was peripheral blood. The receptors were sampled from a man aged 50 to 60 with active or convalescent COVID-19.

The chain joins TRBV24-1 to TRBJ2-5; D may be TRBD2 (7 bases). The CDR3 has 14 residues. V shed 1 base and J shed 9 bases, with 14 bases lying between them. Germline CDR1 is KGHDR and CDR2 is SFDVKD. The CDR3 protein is CATSDFRGAGAQYF. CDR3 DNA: TGTGCCACCAGTGATTTCCGGGGGGCAGGGGCCCAGTACTTC.

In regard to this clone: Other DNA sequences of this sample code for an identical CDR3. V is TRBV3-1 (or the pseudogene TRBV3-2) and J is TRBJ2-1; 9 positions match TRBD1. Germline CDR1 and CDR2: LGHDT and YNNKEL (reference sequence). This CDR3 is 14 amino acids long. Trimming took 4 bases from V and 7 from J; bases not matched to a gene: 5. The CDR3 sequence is CASSLRTGANEQFF. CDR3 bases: TGTGCCAGCAGCCTACGGACAGGGGCAAATGAGCAGTTCTTC.

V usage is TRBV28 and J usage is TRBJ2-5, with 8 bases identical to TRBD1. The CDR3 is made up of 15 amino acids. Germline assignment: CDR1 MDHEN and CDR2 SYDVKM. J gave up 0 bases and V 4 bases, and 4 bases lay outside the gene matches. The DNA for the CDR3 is TGTGCCAGCAGTTGGCACAGGGGGGACCAAGAGACCCAGTACTTC. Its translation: CASSWHRGDQETQYF. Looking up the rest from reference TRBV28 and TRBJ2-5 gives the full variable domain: DVKVTQSSRYLVKRTGEKVFLECVQDMDHENMFWYRQDPGLGLRLIYFSYDVKMKEKGDIPEGYSVSREKKERFSLILESASTNQTSMYLCASSWHRGDQETQYFGPGTRLLVL.

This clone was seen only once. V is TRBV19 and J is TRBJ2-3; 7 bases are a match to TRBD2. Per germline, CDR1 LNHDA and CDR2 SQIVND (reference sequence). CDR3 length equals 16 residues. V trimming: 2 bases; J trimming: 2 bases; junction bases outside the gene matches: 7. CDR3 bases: TGTGCCAGTAGTATATCTTGGCTAGCGGCCACAGATACGCAGTATTTT. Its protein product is CASSISWLAATDTQYF.

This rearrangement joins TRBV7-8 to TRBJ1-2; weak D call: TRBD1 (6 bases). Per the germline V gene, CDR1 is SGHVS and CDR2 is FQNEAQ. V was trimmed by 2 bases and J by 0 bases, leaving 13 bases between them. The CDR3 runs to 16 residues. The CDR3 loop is CASSLRRTAANYGYTF. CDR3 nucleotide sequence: TGTGCCAGCAGCTTAAGACGGACAGCAGCTAACTATGGCTACACCTTC.

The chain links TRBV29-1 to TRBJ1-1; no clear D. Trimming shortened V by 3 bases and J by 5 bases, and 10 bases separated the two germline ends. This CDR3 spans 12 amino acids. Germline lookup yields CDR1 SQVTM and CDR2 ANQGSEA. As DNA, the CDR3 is TGCAGCGTTGAGGGGAGTGGAACTGAAGCTTTCTTT. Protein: CSVEGSGTEAFF.

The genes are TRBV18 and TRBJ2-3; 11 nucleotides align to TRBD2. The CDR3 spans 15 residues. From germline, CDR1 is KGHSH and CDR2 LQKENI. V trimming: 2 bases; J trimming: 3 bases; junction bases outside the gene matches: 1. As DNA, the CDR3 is TGTGCCAGCTCACCAGCTAGCGGGGGGACAGATACGCAGTATTTT. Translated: CASSPASGGTDTQYF.

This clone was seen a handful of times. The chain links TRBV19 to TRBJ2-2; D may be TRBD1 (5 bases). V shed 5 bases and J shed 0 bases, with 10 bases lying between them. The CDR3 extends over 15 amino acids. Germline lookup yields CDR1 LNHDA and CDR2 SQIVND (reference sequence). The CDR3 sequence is CASSQGIANTGELFF. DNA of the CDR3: TGTGCCAGTAGTCAGGGAATCGCGAACACCGGGGAGCTGTTTTTT.

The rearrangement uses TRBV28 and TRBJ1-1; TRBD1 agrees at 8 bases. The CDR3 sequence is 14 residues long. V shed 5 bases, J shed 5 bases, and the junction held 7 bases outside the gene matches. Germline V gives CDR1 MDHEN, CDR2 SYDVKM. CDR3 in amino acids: CASSPDRDRTEAFF. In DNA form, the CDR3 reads TGTGCCAGCAGTCCGGACAGGGACAGAACTGAAGCTTTCTTT.

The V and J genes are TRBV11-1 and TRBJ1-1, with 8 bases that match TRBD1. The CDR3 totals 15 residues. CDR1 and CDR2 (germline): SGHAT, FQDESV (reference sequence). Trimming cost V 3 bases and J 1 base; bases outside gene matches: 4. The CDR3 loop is CASSFVTGGNTEAFF. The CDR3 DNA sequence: TGTGCCAGCAGCTTCGTCACAGGGGGGAACACTGAAGCTTTCTTT.

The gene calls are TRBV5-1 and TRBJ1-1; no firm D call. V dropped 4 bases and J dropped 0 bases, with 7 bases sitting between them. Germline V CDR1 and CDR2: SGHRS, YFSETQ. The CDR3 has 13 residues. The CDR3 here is CASSPHMNTEAFF. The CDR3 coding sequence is TGCGCCAGCAGCCCGCACATGAACACTGAAGCTTTCTTT.

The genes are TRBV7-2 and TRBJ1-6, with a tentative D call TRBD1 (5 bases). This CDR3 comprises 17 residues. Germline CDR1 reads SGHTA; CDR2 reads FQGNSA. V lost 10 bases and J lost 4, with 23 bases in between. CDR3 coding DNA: TGTGCCACCTCACCGAGTCGACAGCTCCTTTATAATTCACCCCTCCACTTT. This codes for CATSPSRQLLYNSPLHF.

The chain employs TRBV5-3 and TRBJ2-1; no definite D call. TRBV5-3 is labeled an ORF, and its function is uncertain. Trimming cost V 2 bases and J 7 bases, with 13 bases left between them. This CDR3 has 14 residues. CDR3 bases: TGTGCCAGAAGCTTCCGGCGGAGTGAGAATGAGCAGTTCTTC. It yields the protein CARSFRRSENEQFF.

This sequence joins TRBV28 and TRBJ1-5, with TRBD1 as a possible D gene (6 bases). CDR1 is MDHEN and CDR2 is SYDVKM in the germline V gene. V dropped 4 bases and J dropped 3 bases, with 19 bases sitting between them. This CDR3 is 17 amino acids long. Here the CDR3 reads CASSSHDRGAVNQPQHF. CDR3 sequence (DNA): TGTGCCAGCAGTTCCCATGACCGGGGGGCGGTCAATCAGCCCCAGCATTTT.

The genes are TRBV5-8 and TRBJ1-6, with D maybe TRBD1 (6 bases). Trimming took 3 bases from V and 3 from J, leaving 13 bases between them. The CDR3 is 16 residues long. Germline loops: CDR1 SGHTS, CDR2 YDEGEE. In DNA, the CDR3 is TGTGCCAGCAGCTCTGGGGAGGGGGACTATAATTCACCCCTCCACTTT. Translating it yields CASSSGEGDYNSPLHF. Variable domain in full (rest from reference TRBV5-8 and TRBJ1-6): EAGVTQSPTHLIKTRGQQATLRCSPISGHTSVYWYQQALGLGLQFLLWYDEGEERNRGNFPPRFSGRQFPNYSSELNVNALELEDSALYLCASSSGEGDYNSPLHFGNGTRLTVT.

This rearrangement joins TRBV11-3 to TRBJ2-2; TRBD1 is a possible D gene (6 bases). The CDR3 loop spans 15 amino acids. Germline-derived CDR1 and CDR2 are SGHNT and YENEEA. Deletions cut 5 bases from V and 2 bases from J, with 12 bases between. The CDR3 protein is CASSRRTANTGELFF. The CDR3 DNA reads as TGTGCCAGCAGCAGGAGGACAGCTAACACCGGGGAGCTGTTTTTT.

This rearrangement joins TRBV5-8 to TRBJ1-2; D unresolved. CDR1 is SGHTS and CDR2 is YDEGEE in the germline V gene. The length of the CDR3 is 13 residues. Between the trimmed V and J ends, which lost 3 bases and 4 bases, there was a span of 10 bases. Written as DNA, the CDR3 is TGTGCCAGCAGCTCGACACAGCTCTATGGCTACACCTTC. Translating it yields CASSSTQLYGYTF.

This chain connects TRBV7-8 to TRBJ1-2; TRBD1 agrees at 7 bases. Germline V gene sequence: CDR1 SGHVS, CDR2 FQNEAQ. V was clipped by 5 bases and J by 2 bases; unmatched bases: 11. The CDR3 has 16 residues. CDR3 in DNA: TGTGCCAGCAGCCCGATATGGGGGACAGTAAACTATGGCTACACCTTC. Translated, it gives CASSPIWGTVNYGYTF.

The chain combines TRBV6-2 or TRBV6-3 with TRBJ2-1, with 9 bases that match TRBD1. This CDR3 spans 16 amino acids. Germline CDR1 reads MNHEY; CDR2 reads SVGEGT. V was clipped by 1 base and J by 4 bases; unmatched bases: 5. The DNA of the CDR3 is TGTGCCAGCAGTTACTTAGGACAGGGGAATTACAATGAGCAGTTCTTC. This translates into CASSYLGQGNYNEQFF.

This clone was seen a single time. The CDR3 is CASSLTGPNTGELFF. CDR3 DNA: TGTGCCAGCTCACTAACAGGACCGAACACCGGGGAGCTGTTTTTT. The rearrangement uses TRBV18 and TRBJ2-2; maybe TRBD1 (5 bases). This CDR3 has 15 residues. Trimming took 4 bases from V and 0 from J, leaving 9 bases between them. CDR1 and CDR2 from the germline V gene are KGHSH and LQKENI.

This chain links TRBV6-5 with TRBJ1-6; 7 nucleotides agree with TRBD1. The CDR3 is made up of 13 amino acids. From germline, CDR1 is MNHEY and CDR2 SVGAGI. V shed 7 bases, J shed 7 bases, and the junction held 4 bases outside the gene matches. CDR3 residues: CASNRDRNSPLHF. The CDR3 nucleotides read TGTGCCAGCAACCGGGACAGAAATTCACCCCTCCACTTT.

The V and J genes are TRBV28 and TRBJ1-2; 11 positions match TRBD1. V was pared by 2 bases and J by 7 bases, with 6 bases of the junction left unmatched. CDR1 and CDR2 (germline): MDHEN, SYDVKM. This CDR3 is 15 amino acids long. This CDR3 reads CASSLMGQGDFGYTF. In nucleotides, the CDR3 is TGTGCCAGCAGTTTAATGGGACAGGGGGACTTTGGCTACACCTTC.

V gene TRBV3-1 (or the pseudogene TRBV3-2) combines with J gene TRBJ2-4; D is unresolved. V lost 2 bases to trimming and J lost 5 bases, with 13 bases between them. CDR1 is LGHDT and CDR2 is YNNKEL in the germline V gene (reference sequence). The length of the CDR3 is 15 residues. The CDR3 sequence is CASSQSSGSQNIQYF. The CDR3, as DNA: TGTGCCAGCAGCCAATCCTCAGGATCCCAAAACATTCAGTACTTC.

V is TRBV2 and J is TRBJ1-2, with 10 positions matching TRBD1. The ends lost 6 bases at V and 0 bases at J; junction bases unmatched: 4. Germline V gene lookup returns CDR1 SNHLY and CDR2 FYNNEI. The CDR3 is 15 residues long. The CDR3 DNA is TGTGCCAGCAGCGCCGGACAGGGGGCTAACTATGGCTACACCTTC. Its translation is CASSAGQGANYGYTF.

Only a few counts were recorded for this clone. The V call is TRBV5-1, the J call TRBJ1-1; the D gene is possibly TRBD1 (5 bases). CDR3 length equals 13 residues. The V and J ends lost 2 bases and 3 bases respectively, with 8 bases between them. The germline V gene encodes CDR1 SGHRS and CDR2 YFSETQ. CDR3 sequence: CASSLRGDTEAFF. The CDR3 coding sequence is TGCGCCAGCAGCTTACGGGGGGACACTGAAGCTTTCTTT.

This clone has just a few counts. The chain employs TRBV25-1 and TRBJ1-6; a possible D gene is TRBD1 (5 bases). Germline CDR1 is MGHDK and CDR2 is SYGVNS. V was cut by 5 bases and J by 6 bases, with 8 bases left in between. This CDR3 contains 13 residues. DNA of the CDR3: TGTGCCAGCAGTCGGGGGACTAATTCACCCCTCCACTTT. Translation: CASSRGTNSPLHF.

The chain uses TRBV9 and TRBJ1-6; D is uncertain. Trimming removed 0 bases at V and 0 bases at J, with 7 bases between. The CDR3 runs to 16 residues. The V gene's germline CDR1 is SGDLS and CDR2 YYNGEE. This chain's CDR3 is CASSVGVRSYNSPLHF. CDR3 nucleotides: TGTGCCAGCAGCGTAGGAGTGCGCTCCTATAATTCACCCCTCCACTTT.

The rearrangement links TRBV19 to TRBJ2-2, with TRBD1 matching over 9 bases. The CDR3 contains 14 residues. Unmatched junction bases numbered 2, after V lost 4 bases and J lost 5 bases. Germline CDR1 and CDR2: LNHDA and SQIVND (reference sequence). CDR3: CASSTGTGTGELFF. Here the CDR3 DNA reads TGTGCCAGTAGTACCGGGACAGGGACCGGGGAGCTGTTTTTT.

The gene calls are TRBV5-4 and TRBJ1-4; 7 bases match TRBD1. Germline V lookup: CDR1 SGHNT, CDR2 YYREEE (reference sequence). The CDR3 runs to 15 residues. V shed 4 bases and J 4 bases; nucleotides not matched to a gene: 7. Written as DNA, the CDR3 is TGTGCCAGCAGCCAGGGGGGCTTGGGTAATGAAAAACTGTTTTTT. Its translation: CASSQGGLGNEKLFF.

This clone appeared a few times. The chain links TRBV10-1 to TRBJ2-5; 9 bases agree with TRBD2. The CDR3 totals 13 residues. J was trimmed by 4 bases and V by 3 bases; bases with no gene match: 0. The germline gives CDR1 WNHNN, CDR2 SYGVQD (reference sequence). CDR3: CASSDSGGETQYF. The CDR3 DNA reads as TGCGCCAGCAGTGATAGCGGGGGAGAGACCCAGTACTTC.

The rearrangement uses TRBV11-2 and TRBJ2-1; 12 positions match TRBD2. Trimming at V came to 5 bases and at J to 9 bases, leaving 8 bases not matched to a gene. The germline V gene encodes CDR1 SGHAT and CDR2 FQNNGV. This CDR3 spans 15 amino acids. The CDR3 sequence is CASSERLAGEPEQFF. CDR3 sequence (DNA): TGTGCCAGCAGCGAACGACTAGCGGGGGAACCTGAGCAGTTCTTC.

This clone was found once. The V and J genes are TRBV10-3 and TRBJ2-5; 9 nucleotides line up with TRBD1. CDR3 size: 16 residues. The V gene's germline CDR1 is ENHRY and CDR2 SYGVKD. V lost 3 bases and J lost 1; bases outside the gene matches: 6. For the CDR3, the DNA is TGTGCCATCAGTGAACAGGGGGCGGCCATCCAAGAGACCCAGTACTTC. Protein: CAISEQGAAIQETQYF.